This is a list of T cell receptor beta chains from one sample in a study of blood T cells in healthy people across ages. TCRdb recomputed calls from the 5' RACE reads with MiXCR, one row per CDR3 protein. The data show some 710,000 distinct CDR3 sequences, with more than 35% seen just once and 15% to 20% held by the top ten. Sequenced material: blood. These receptor sequences come from an elderly man in good health. CDR3s include the opening cysteine and the closing phenylalanine or tryptophan. The order of the fields is V gene, D gene, CDR3 protein. A D gene is named only where the DNA matches it firmly.

TRBV5-1,TRBD1,CASRRTGGHQETQYF
TRBV3-1,.,CASSLTPGQLIGYGYTF
TRBV29-1,TRBD1,CSVDGQGNTGELFF
TRBV20-1,TRBD1,CSATRPDRGITDTQYF
TRBV4-1,.,CASSPLDTNIQYF
TRBV14,TRBD1,CASRTGWGPTGELFF
TRBV7-6,TRBD2,CASRASGNTGELFF
TRBV12-3/TRBV12-4,.,CASRVGGDTEAFF
TRBV23-1,.,CASSQPRQAGDTEAFF
TRBV12-3/TRBV12-4,.,CATQSGANVLTF
TRBV18,.,CASSPPTGDGTEAFF
TRBV4-3,.,CASSQAAGDLYYGYTF
TRBV20-1,.,CSGVPGFSYEQYF
TRBV7-3,.,CASSSTGIMTDTQYF
TRBV7-8,.,CASSLGPTGISGYTF
TRBV7-2,.,CASSSRLVRGELFF
TRBV12-3/TRBV12-4,TRBD2,CASSSSGEAGVLLNEQYF
TRBV29-1,TRBD1,CSGGQNYEQYF
TRBV20-1,TRBD2,CSAPRGIAGDEQYF
TRBV7-2,.,CASSLGLGLGTEAFF
TRBV18,.,CASSPLALSYNEQFF
TRBV6-1,.,CATSEGLGRYNEQFF
TRBV12-3/TRBV12-4,.,CASSFGIGSEQYF
TRBV5-1,TRBD2,CASSPSFGIAGVYEQFF
TRBV5-6,.,CASSRIETQYF
TRBV15,.,CATSRGRRTQETQYF
TRBV7-3,TRBD1,CASSPGTGQPPDTQYF
TRBV3-1,.,CASSPPGLDEQFF
TRBV5-1,TRBD2,CASRPGGTFNNEQFF
TRBV27,.,CASRSGLPSTDTQYF
TRBV10-3,.,CAIAEVAGSWDEQFF
TRBV7-3,TRBD1,CASSLHRGLDEQFF
TRBV9,.,CASSVGPDFSYEQYF
TRBV10-1,TRBD2,CASSESTSGGADTQYF
TRBV5-1,.,CASRDDTSCEQYF
TRBV2,TRBD2,CASSVGTSIQYF
TRBV2,.,CASSEDLVSETQYF
TRBV7-9,TRBD2,CASSPQRGGPNTGELFF
TRBV6-2/TRBV6-3,.,CASSWVRSGNIQYF
TRBV7-3,.,CASSLIPGPSVEAFF
TRBV5-1,.,CASSFSQLGSATNEKLFF
TRBV28,.,CASSFPQSNIEQFF
TRBV5-1,TRBD2,CASSLGAGTNTGELFF
TRBV7-7,.,CASSPDLRRETQYF
TRBV28,.,CASSLQVYGYTF
TRBV28,.,CASARGPDYEQYF
TRBV20-1,.,CSAPDPGGVNQPQHF
TRBV10-2,TRBD2,CASRLTSESTDTQYF
TRBV5-1,TRBD1,CASSWDREIYGYTF
TRBV5-1,.,CASSFMTNKEDSPLHF
TRBV12-3/TRBV12-4,.,CASSFITVSFGYTF